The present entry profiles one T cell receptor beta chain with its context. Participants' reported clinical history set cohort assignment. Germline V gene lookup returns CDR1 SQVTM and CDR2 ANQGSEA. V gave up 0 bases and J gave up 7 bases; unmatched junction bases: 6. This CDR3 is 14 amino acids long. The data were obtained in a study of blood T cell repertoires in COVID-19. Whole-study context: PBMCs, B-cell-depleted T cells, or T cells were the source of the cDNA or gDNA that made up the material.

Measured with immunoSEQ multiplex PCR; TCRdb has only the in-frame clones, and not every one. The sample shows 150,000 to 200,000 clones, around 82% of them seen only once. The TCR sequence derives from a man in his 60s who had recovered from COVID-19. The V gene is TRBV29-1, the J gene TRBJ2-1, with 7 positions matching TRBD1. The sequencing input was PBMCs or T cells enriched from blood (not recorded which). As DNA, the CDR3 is TGCAGCGTTGAAGATCTAGGGGACAGTAATGAGCAGTTCTTC. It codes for CSVEDLGDSNEQFF.